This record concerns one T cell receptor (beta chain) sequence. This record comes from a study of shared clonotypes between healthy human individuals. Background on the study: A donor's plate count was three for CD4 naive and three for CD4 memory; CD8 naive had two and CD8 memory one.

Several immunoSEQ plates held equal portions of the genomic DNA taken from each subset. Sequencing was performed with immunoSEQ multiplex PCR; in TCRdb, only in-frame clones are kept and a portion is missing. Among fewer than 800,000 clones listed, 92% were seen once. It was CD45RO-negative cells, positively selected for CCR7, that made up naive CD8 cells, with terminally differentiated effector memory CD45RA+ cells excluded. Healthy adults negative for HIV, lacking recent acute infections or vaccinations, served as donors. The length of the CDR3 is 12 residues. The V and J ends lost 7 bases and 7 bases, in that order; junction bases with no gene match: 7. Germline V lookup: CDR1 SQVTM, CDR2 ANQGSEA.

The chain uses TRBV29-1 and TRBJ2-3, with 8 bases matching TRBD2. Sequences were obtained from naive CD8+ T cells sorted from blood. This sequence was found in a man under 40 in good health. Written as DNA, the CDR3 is TGCAGCGCAAGAACTAGCGGTCATACGCAGTATTTT. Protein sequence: CSARTSGHTQYF.